The present entry profiles one TCR beta chain with its context. The antigen remains unidentified. Germline loops: CDR1 MDHEN, CDR2 SYDVKM. V dropped 6 bases and J dropped 2; count of bases not matched to a gene: 7. CDR3 length: 15 residues. These data come from a study of circulating and synovial CD4+ cells in juvenile arthritis. Profiled with immunoSEQ multiplex PCR; TCRdb holds only in-frame clones, not every one. Of more than 30,000 clones in the sample, around 95% were seen once. Overall study results and limits: The pathogenic-like versus bulk T cell difference escaped Vbeta family analysis. Bulk blood CD4 samples held at least an order of magnitude more or fewer genomes than CPL.

The specimen was CD4+ T cells from blood. The sequence was collected from a human donor with juvenile idiopathic arthritis. The rearrangement links TRBV28 to TRBJ2-3; 8 bases line up with TRBD1. The CDR3 coding sequence is TGTGCCAGCAGAGCCCCAGGGGGCCACACAGATACGCAGTATTTT. Translation gives CASRAPGGHTDTQYF.